This T cell receptor (beta chain) was documented in a study of shared clonotypes between healthy human individuals. Assay used: immunoSEQ multiplex PCR; TCRdb lists only in-frame clones, some missing. The sample gives about 2.5 million clones, around 90% of which show up once; about 0.36% is in the top ten. This CDR3 comprises 12 residues. V lost 11 bases to trimming and J lost 5 bases, with 12 bases between them. The germline CDR1 and CDR2 sequences are ENHRY and SYGVKD. Sequences were obtained from naive CD4+ T cells from PBMCs. Subset specified: CD45RA+ positively selected. The sequence came from a young man in good health. Some clones in this sample may be carry-over from other donors' samples. The rearrangement joins TRBV10-3 to TRBJ2-2; perhaps TRBD1 as D (6 bases). The CDR3 is CASRGETGELFF. In nucleotides, the CDR3 is TGTGCCTCCAGGGGCGAGACCGGGGAGCTGTTTTTT.